One sample yielded the 29 T cell receptor beta chains listed below, sequenced in a study of somatic mutations in cytotoxic T cells in rheumatoid arthritis. TCRdb keeps only in-frame clones here, not all; method: immunoSEQ multiplex PCR. In the table there are 2,500 to 3,000 clones, 65% to 70% of which are singletons. The sample was CD8+ T cells sorted from synovial fluid. Receptors were obtained from a woman aged 18-30 years with rheumatoid arthritis.

About this clone itself: The germline gene is not matched at one end of the junction; a read error may be the cause. J is TRBJ2-1 and V is TRBV9, with D possibly matching TRBD2 (5 bases). This CDR3 is 15 amino acids long. Per the germline V gene, CDR1 is SGDLS and CDR2 is YYNGEE. The CDR3 protein is CASSVGGRPYNERFF. In DNA, the CDR3 is TGTGCCAGCAGCGTAGGAGGGCGACCCTACAATGAGCGGTTCTTC.

The chain uses TRBV5-8 and TRBJ1-2; no clear D. The germline V and J ends were trimmed by 1 base and 10 bases, with 17 bases remaining between them. The germline V gene encodes CDR1 SGHTS and CDR2 YDEGEE. This CDR3 is 14 amino acids long. Here the CDR3 reads CASSLRAADEAYTF. The CDR3 nucleotides read TGTGCCAGCAGCTTGAGGGCAGCGGATGAAGCCTACACCTTC.

The CDR3 spells CATEMGRAGELFF. Written as DNA, the CDR3 is TGTGCCACCGAGATGGGGCGCGCCGGGGAGCTGTTTTTT. The chain combines TRBV19 with TRBJ2-2; tentative D call: TRBD1 (5 bases). This CDR3 is 13 amino acids long. V was pared by 10 bases and J by 6 bases, with 15 bases between. CDR1 is LNHDA, CDR2 SQIVND, per germline (reference sequence).

The chain uses TRBV13 and TRBJ2-3; D gene ambiguous. The CDR3 is 14 residues long. V lost 5 bases, J lost 4 bases, and 13 bases lay in between. CDR1 and CDR2 from the germline V gene are PRHDT and FYEKMQ (reference sequence). The CDR3, as DNA: TGTGCCAGCAGCCCCCTTGAGGTACCAGATACGCAGTATTTT. Translated: CASSPLEVPDTQYF.

The V call is TRBV7-6, the J call TRBJ1-1; D perhaps matches TRBD1 (6 bases). CDR1 and CDR2 (germline): SGHVS, FNYEAQ. The V end lost 2 bases, the J end lost 5 bases, and 6 bases lay between the germline ends. The CDR3 runs 12 residues. The CDR3 DNA sequence: TGTGCCAGCAGCTTAAGGGGGACTGAAGCTTTCTTT. Protein: CASSLRGTEAFF.

With respect to this clone: Different DNA sequences within this sample yield the same CDR3. This chain joins TRBV28 and TRBJ1-2; 7 bases are a match to TRBD1. The CDR3 has 14 amino acids. J was trimmed by 4 bases and V by 6 bases; bases with no gene match: 8. Germline V gene sequence: CDR1 MDHEN, CDR2 SYDVKM. The CDR3 nucleotides are TGTGCCAGCAGCCCCCAGGGGGGCGGCTATGGCTACACCTTC. Translation gives CASSPQGGGYGYTF.

Turning to this clone: The same CDR3 can be traced to other DNA sequences in this sample. CDR3 sequence reads: CASSPPGQGYGYTF. The CDR3 DNA reads TGTGCCAGCAGTCCACCGGGACAGGGCTATGGCTACACCTTC. V and J are TRBV28 and TRBJ1-2, with 9 bases aligning to TRBD1. The V segment lost 5 bases and the J segment 4 bases; nucleotides outside the gene matches: 5. The CDR3 contains 14 residues. Germline V gene data show CDR1 as MDHEN and CDR2 as SYDVKM.

A few counts support this clone. The rearrangement joins TRBV4-1 to TRBJ2-7, with 8 bases lining up with TRBD1. The CDR3 spans 15 residues. J lost 4 bases, V lost 0 bases, and 5 bases had no gene match. Germline V lookup: CDR1 MGHRA, CDR2 YSYEKL. This CDR3 is CASSQDITGGYEQYF. DNA of the CDR3: TGCGCCAGCAGCCAAGACATAACAGGGGGGTACGAGCAGTACTTC.

J is TRBJ2-7 and V is TRBV5-1, with D possibly TRBD1 on 6 matching bases. The CDR3 consists of 15 residues. Germline-derived CDR1 and CDR2 are SGHRS and YFSETQ. V was shortened by 0 bases and J by 6 bases, with 16 bases between the two germline ends. DNA of the CDR3: TGCGCCAGCAGCTTGGGGCAGGGGTCATTACTCGAGCAGTACTTC. As protein: CASSLGQGSLLEQYF. The full variable domain, in which reference TRBV5-1 and TRBJ2-7 provide the parts outside the CDR3, is KAGVTQTPRYLIKTRGQQVTLSCSPISGHRSVSWYQQTPGQGLQFLFEYFSETQRNKGNFPGRFSGRQFSNSRSEMNVSTLELGDSALYLCASSLGQGSLLEQYFGPGTRLTVT.

In nucleotides, the CDR3 is TGTGCCAGCAGTGATGGGGCCTCCTTGGGGCAGTACTTC. It translates to CASSDGASLGQYF. The J gene is TRBJ2-7, the V gene TRBV6-1, with a tentative D call TRBD1 (5 bases). The CDR3 covers 13 residues. V lost 3 bases to trimming and J lost 9 bases, with 15 bases between them. From germline, CDR1 is MNHNS and CDR2 SASEGT.

The chain combines TRBV6-6 with TRBJ2-7; D unresolved. Trimming pared 5 bases from V and 10 bases from J, leaving 12 bases between. CDR3 size: 11 residues. Looked up from germline, CDR1 is MNHNY and CDR2 is SVGAGI (reference sequence). The CDR3 loop is CASSETPSQYF. The CDR3, as DNA: TGTGCCAGCAGTGAGACTCCTTCCCAGTACTTC.

The rearrangement links TRBV5-1 to TRBJ2-1; 9 bases match TRBD2. Trimming at V came to 0 bases and at J to 8 bases, leaving 6 bases not matched to a gene. This CDR3 has 15 amino acids. The V gene's germline CDR1 is SGHRS and CDR2 YFSETQ. DNA for the CDR3: TGCGCCAGCAGCTTGGTTGGGCGGGGGGGCGATGAGCAGTTCTTC. This translates into CASSLVGRGGDEQFF.

V gene TRBV4-1 combines with J gene TRBJ1-5, with 8 bases matching TRBD1. The CDR3 length is 17 residues. CDR1 and CDR2 (germline): MGHRA, YSYEKL. V lost 1 base to trimming and J lost 7 bases; unmatched junction nucleotides: 12. CDR3 bases: TGCGCCAGCAGCCAAGGACAGGGGCCCCCTGAGGAACAGCCCCAGCATTTT. This sequence encodes CASSQGQGPPEEQPQHF.

V usage is TRBV2 and J usage is TRBJ1-5; a possible D gene is TRBD1 (6 bases). V was shortened by 3 bases and J by 4 bases, with 7 bases between the two germline ends. Per germline, CDR1 SNHLY and CDR2 FYNNEI. The CDR3 totals 13 residues. CDR3 amino acids: CASSEGANQPQHF. Written as DNA, the CDR3 is TGTGCCAGCAGTGAGGGGGCGAATCAGCCCCAGCATTTT.

There are a few counts of this clone. V is TRBV13 and J is TRBJ1-2, with D hard to call. Trimming pared 0 bases from V and 0 bases from J, leaving 14 bases between. The germline CDR1 and CDR2 sequences are PRHDT and FYEKMQ (reference sequence). CDR3 length: 17 amino acids. CDR3 bases: TGTGCCAGCAGCTTAGGCCTTACAGCTCCAGCTAACTATGGCTACACCTTC. Residues: CASSLGLTAPANYGYTF.

The chain recombines TRBV7-3 with TRBJ2-3; 9 bases map to TRBD1. The J segment lost 3 bases and the V segment lost 5 bases, leaving 6 bases of the junction unmatched. Germline V gene data show CDR1 as SGHTA and CDR2 as FQGTGA. This CDR3 spans 15 amino acids. The CDR3 reads CASSRGTGTTDTQYF. CDR3 bases: TGTGCCAGCAGCCGCGGGACAGGGACTACAGATACGCAGTATTTT.

The V gene is TRBV7-8, the J gene TRBJ2-3; D is perhaps TRBD2 (6 bases). V was pared by 6 bases and J by 1 base, with 8 bases between. There are 13 residues in the CDR3. Germline CDR1 is SGHVS and CDR2 is FQNEAQ. This CDR3 is CASSGGGTDTQYF. In nucleotides, the CDR3 is TGTGCCAGCAGTGGCGGGGGCACAGATACGCAGTATTTT.

This clone occurred a few times. The chain employs TRBV4-3 and TRBJ2-7; 9 nucleotides line up with TRBD2. The length of the CDR3 is 15 residues. Germline V gene data show CDR1 as LGHNA and CDR2 as YSLEER. Trimming removed 1 base from V and 2 bases from J; junction bases left unmatched: 3. Here the CDR3 reads CASSQGVAGAYEQYF. CDR3 nucleotide sequence: TGCGCCAGCAGCCAAGGGGTAGCGGGGGCCTACGAGCAGTACTTC.

Points on this clone: The same CDR3 also results from other DNA sequences found in this sample. The chain recombines TRBV19 with TRBJ2-7, with 8 bases that match TRBD2. The CDR3 loop spans 15 amino acids. The germline V gene has CDR1 LNHDA and CDR2 SQIVND (reference sequence). The junction had 6 bases not matched to a gene; V was cut back by 3 bases and J by 2 bases. Here the CDR3 DNA reads TGTGCCAGTAGTATCGGTTTAGCGGGAACCTACGAGCAGTACTTC. Translation gives CASSIGLAGTYEQYF.

This clone was observed a handful of times. The chain couples TRBV30 to TRBJ2-5, with 7 positions matching TRBD2. The CDR3 covers 14 residues. V lost 3 bases to trimming and J lost 7 bases; unmatched junction nucleotides: 11. Germline-derived CDR1 and CDR2 are GTSNPN and SVGIG (reference sequence). The CDR3 DNA reads TGTGCCTGGAGCCAAGGCGGGGGATTGGGGACCCAGTACTTC. Its translation is CAWSQGGGLGTQYF.

The V gene is TRBV28, the J gene TRBJ1-2; 8 nucleotides align to TRBD1. The CDR3 runs to 14 residues. Germline values: CDR1 MDHEN, CDR2 SYDVKM. Trimming cost V 2 bases and J 2 bases; bases outside gene matches: 1. CDR3 sequence reads: CASSLPGGNYGYTF. Here the CDR3 DNA reads TGTGCCAGCAGTTTACCAGGGGGCAACTATGGCTACACCTTC.

The sample holds one count of this clone. The chain uses TRBV5-6 and TRBJ2-2; 9 bases map to TRBD1. The CDR3 length is 19 residues. Germline V lookup: CDR1 SGHDT, CDR2 YYEEEE. Losses at the gene ends were 2 bases for V and 3 bases for J; bases not matched to a gene: 14. CDR3 coding DNA: TGTGCCAGCAGCTTCGACCTGGACAGGGGACTCTCTCACACCGGGGAGCTGTTTTTT. Its protein is CASSFDLDRGLSHTGELFF.

The chain recombines TRBV13 with TRBJ1-1; TRBD1 is a possible D gene (5 bases). The CDR3 is made up of 13 amino acids. V was cut by 0 bases and J by 4 bases, with 6 bases left in between. The V gene's germline CDR1 is PRHDT and CDR2 FYEKMQ (reference sequence). Written as DNA, the CDR3 is TGTGCCAGCAGCTTAGGAGGGGCCACTGAAGCTTTCTTT. It codes for CASSLGGATEAFF.

The gene calls are TRBV6-4 and TRBJ2-1, with TRBD2 matching 8 bases. CDR3 length: 15 residues. V shed 2 bases and J 9 bases; nucleotides not matched to a gene: 9. Germline V gene sequence: CDR1 MRHNA, CDR2 SNTAGT. The CDR3 DNA sequence: TGTGCCAGCAGTGACAAGGGACTAGGGGCAGGTGAGCAGTTCTTC. It translates to CASSDKGLGAGEQFF.

The V gene is TRBV18, the J gene TRBJ2-1; D is unclear. Trimming stripped 3 bases from V and 5 bases from J, with 8 bases between. Germline V gene sequence: CDR1 KGHSH, CDR2 LQKENI. The CDR3 totals 13 residues. CDR3 coding DNA: TGTGCCAGCTCACCCGGTCCAAACAATGAGCAGTTCTTC. It translates to CASSPGPNNEQFF.

This clone was seen more than once but under ten times. The genes are TRBV28 and TRBJ2-7; D is undetermined. CDR1 and CDR2 (germline): MDHEN, SYDVKM. There are 13 residues in the CDR3. Trimming cost V 3 bases and J 5 bases, with 11 bases left between them. CDR3 sequence: CASSLLVADEQYF. Written as DNA, the CDR3 is TGTGCCAGCAGTTTGCTAGTTGCGGACGAGCAGTACTTC. Full variable domain (missing parts from reference TRBV28 and TRBJ2-7): DVKVTQSSRYLVKRTGEKVFLECVQDMDHENMFWYRQDPGLGLRLIYFSYDVKMKEKGDIPEGYSVSREKKERFSLILESASTNQTSMYLCASSLLVADEQYFGPGTRLTVT.

The rearrangement joins TRBV27 to TRBJ2-7; TRBD2 agrees at 10 bases. Unmatched junction bases numbered 6, after V lost 4 bases and J lost 3 bases. CDR3 length: 15 amino acids. Germline CDR1 MNHEY, CDR2 SMNVEV (reference sequence). In nucleotides, the CDR3 is TGTGCCAGCAGTTCCACTAGCGGGGCTGGCTACGAGCAGTACTTC. This codes for CASSSTSGAGYEQYF.

The rearrangement links TRBV5-5 to TRBJ2-7, with TRBD1 identical over 10 bases. V lost 4 bases to trimming and J lost 1 base; unmatched junction nucleotides: 11. CDR1 SGHKS and CDR2 YYEKEE come from the germline V gene (reference sequence). There are 17 residues in the CDR3. The CDR3 DNA is TGTGCCAGCAGCCCCGGACAGGGGGGCTACGGGTCCTACGAGCAGTACTTC. It encodes CASSPGQGGYGSYEQYF. The full variable domain, completed using reference TRBV5-5 and TRBJ2-7, is DAGVTQSPTHLIKTRGQQVTLRCSPISGHKSVSWYQQVLGQGPQFIFQYYEKEERGRGNFPDRFSARQFPNYSSELNVNALLLGDSALYLCASSPGQGGYGSYEQYFGPGTRLTVT.

J is TRBJ1-2 and V is TRBV7-8, with D possibly TRBD1 on 6 matching bases. CDR1 and CDR2 (germline): SGHVS, FQNEAQ. Trimming left V 6 bases short and J 7 bases short, with 12 bases between. The CDR3 is made up of 12 amino acids. CDR3 sequence (DNA): TGTGCCAGCAGTACGGGGGGCGGTGGCTACACCTTC. Translation: CASSTGGGGYTF.